Below, one T cell receptor (beta chain) is given with its context. The antigen is unknown. This CDR3 has 14 residues. Germline loops: CDR1 LNHDA, CDR2 SQIVND (reference sequence). V gave up 3 bases and J gave up 6 bases, with 14 bases separating them. These data are taken from a study of graft-versus-host responses after intestinal transplantation. Background on the study: Multivisceral, liver-intestinal, or isolated intestinal grafts went to recipients. Anti-thymocyte globulin induction, then tacrolimus and steroids for about 3 years, went to all recipients.

General study results and limits: Across patients carrying graft-donor T cell macrochimerism, allografts held high graft-versus-host to host-versus-graft clonal ratios. GvH clones surfaced in recipient marrow, some emerging earlier in ileum or blood.

Profiling relied on immunoSEQ multiplex PCR, and the TCRdb table lists in-frame clones only, not all of them. The profile shows under 150,000 clones, roughly 95% of them singletons. The TCR comes from a human donor who received an intestinal transplant. The chain employs TRBV19 and TRBJ1-1; tentative D call: TRBD1 (6 bases). The sequencing here drew on unstimulated CD8+ T cells sorted from spleen or lymph node cells, taken before intestinal transplant. The CDR3 DNA reads TGTGCCAGTAGTATTCTAATAGGGGGAGCTGAAGCTTTCTTT. Encoded protein: CASSILIGGAEAFF.